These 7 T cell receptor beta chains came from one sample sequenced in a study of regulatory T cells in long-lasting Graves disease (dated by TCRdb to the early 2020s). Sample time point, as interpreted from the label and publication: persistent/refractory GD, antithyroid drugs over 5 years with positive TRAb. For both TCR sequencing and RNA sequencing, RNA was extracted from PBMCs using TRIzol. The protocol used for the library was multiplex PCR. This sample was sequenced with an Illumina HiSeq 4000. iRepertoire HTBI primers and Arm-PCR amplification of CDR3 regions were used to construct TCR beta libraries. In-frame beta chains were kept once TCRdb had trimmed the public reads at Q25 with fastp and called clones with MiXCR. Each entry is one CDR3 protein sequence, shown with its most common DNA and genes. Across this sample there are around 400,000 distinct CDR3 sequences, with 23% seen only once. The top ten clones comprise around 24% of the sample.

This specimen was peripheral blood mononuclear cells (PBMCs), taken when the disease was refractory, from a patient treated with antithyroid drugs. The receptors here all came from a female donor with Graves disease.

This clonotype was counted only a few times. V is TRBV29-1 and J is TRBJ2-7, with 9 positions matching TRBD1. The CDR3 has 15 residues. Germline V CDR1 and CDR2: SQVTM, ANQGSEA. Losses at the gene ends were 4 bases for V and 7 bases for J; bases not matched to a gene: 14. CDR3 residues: CSVVGLGTGIGEQYF. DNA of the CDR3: TGCAGCGTTGTAGGTCTCGGGACAGGGATAGGTGAGCAGTACTTC.

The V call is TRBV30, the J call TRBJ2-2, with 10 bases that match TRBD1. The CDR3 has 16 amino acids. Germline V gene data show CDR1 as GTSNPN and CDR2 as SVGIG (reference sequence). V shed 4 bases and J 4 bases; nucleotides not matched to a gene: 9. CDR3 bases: TGTGCCTGGATACCTGACAGGGGGCCGATCACCGGGGAGCTGTTTTTT. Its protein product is CAWIPDRGPITGELFF.

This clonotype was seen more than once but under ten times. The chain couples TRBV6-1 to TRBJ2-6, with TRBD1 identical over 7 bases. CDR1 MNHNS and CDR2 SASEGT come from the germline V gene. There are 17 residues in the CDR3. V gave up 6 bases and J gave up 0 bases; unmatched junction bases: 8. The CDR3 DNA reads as TGTGCCAGCAGGGATACAGGGGCTTCCTCTGGGGCCAACGTCCTGACTTTC. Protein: CASRDTGASSGANVLTF.

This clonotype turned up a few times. The CDR3 bases are TGTGCCAGCAGCCAAGGACAACGGGAGCCTTACGAGCAGTACTTC. Translation gives CASSQGQREPYEQYF. The V gene is TRBV3-1, the J gene TRBJ2-7; D perhaps matches TRBD2 (6 bases). With 1 base removed from V and 4 bases from J, the gap between germline ends came to 14 bases. The germline V gene has CDR1 LGHDT and CDR2 YNNKEL (reference sequence). This CDR3 contains 15 residues.

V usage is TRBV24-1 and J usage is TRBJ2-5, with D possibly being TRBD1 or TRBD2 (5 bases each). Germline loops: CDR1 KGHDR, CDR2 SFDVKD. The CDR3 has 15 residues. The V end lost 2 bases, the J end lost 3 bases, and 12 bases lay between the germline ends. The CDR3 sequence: CATSDWARGEETQYF. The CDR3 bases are TGTGCCACCAGTGATTGGGCCCGGGGCGAAGAGACCCAGTACTTC.

The CDR3 bases are TGTGCCAGCAGCTTGGACGTGGCCACAGATACGCAGTATTTT. This translates into CASSLDVATDTQYF. The chain couples TRBV7-9 to TRBJ2-3; D is undetermined. The length of the CDR3 is 14 residues. CDR1 SEHNR and CDR2 FQNEAQ come from the germline V gene (reference sequence). V gave up 3 bases and J gave up 2 bases, with 9 bases separating them.

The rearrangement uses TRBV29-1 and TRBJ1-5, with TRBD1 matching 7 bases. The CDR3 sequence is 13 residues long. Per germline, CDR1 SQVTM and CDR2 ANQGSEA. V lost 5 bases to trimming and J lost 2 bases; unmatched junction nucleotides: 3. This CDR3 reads CSVKDRRNQPQHF. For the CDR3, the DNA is TGCAGCGTTAAGGACAGGCGCAATCAGCCCCAGCATTTT.